These 12 T cell receptor beta chains originate from one sample sequenced in a study of cytomegalovirus exposure and HLA in healthy donors. Primers included in the PCR were 60 Vbeta and 13 Jbeta primers. Produced via immunoSEQ multiplex PCR; TCRdb's table is partial and in-frame only. The sample lists more than 90,000 clones; more than 60% were seen once. Sequencing input: PBMCs. The receptors were sampled from a human donor in good health.

V gene TRBV10-2 combines with J gene TRBJ2-7, with a weak D call TRBD2 (5 bases). The CDR3 spans 13 residues. Germline CDR1 reads WSHSY; CDR2 reads SAAADI. Trimming shortened V by 6 bases and J by 6 bases, and 15 bases separated the two germline ends. The CDR3: CASSVEGVGEQYF. The CDR3 DNA reads TGCGCCAGCAGCGTCGAGGGAGTTGGCGAGCAGTACTTC.

The chain recombines TRBV7-2 with TRBJ2-1, with 13 bases matching TRBD2. Germline values: CDR1 SGHTA, CDR2 FQGNSA. Trimming removed 5 bases from V and 14 bases from J; junction bases left unmatched: 15. This CDR3 has 16 residues. For the CDR3, the DNA is TGTGCCAGCAGCCTCAAGGGGACTAGCGGGATTGGATTGAAGTTCTTC. Residues: CASSLKGTSGIGLKFF.

V usage is TRBV6-5 and J usage is TRBJ1-2; tentatively, D is TRBD1 (6 bases). Germline values: CDR1 MNHEY, CDR2 SVGAGI. The CDR3 contains 15 residues. The ends were cut back, 6 bases at V and 4 bases at J, with 18 bases in the middle. The CDR3 sequence: CASSYGQGILYGYTF. The CDR3 nucleotides are TGTGCCAGCAGCTACGGGCAGGGGATACTCTATGGCTACACCTTC.

This chain uses TRBV10-3 with TRBJ2-1; D is uncertain. In germline, CDR1 is ENHRY, CDR2 SYGVKD. V lost 0 bases and J 7 bases, leaving 7 bases between the germline ends. This CDR3 is built from 13 residues. The CDR3 protein is CAISESIMNEQFF. The CDR3 nucleotides are TGTGCCATCAGTGAGTCCATCATGAATGAGCAGTTCTTC.

J is TRBJ1-3 and V is TRBV6-5; 7 bases match TRBD1. The J segment lost 2 bases and the V segment lost 4 bases, leaving 5 bases of the junction unmatched. CDR1 is MNHEY, CDR2 SVGAGI, per germline. The CDR3 length is 15 residues. The CDR3 sequence is CASSSGQLTGNTIYF. Here the CDR3 DNA reads TGTGCCAGCAGTTCGGGACAGCTTACTGGAAACACCATATATTTT.

The J gene is TRBJ2-5, the V gene TRBV4-2; D is unclear. The end of the DNA aligns better with TRBJ2-7, so the J call may be wrong. There are 12 residues in the CDR3. Germline V gives CDR1 LGHNA, CDR2 YNFKEQ. The CDR3 coding sequence is TGTGCCAGCAGCCAAGAGATCTACGAGCAGTACTTC. The encoded protein is CASSQEIYEQYF.

V and J are TRBV6-1 and TRBJ2-1; a weak D match, TRBD2 (5 bases). CDR1 and CDR2 (germline): MNHNS, SASEGT. V dropped 1 base and J dropped 10 bases, with 11 bases sitting between them. CDR3 length: 13 amino acids. CDR3 DNA sequence: TGTGCCAGCAGTGAAGAACGGGGATGGGAGCAGTTCTTC. Protein: CASSEERGWEQFF.

The CDR3 loop reads CASSTRQGEGNQPQHF. DNA for the CDR3: TGTGCCAGTAGTACGAGACAGGGTGAGGGCAATCAGCCCCAGCATTTT. The chain links TRBV19 to TRBJ1-5; 7 nucleotides align to TRBD1. J was trimmed by 2 bases and V by 4 bases; bases with no gene match: 8. This CDR3 spans 16 amino acids. Germline-derived CDR1 and CDR2 are LNHDA and SQIVND (reference sequence).

CDR3 residues: CASSPPQGGTYQPQHF. The DNA of the CDR3 is TGTGCCAGTAGTCCACCCCAGGGGGGCACATATCAGCCCCAGCATTTT. The rearrangement joins TRBV19 to TRBJ1-5; TRBD1 matches 7 bases. Trimming cost V 5 bases and J 5 bases; bases outside gene matches: 12. Germline CDR1 and CDR2: LNHDA and SQIVND (reference sequence). This CDR3 has 16 residues.

V and J are TRBV7-7 and TRBJ2-3; 8 bases match TRBD2. The V segment lost 2 bases and the J segment 3 bases; nucleotides outside the gene matches: 10. Looked up from germline, CDR1 is SSHAT and CDR2 is FNYEAQ (reference sequence). CDR3 length: 17 amino acids. This chain's CDR3 is CASSLLAGASGTDTQYF. The CDR3 bases are TGTGCCAGCAGCTTACTAGCCGGAGCTAGCGGGACAGATACGCAGTATTTT.

This chain uses TRBV27 with TRBJ2-3, with TRBD1 as a possible D gene (7 bases). From germline, CDR1 is MNHEY and CDR2 SMNVEV (reference sequence). V was clipped by 2 bases and J by 4 bases, with 10 bases between them. The CDR3 contains 14 residues. In DNA, the CDR3 is TGTGCCAGCAGTTTAGGAGGGGGCCCAGATACGCAGTATTTT. It translates to CASSLGGGPDTQYF.

The chain employs TRBV15 and TRBJ2-7; 9 nucleotides align to TRBD1. V gave up 5 bases and J gave up 0 bases; unmatched junction bases: 5. This CDR3 spans 15 amino acids. CDR1 is LNHNV, CDR2 YYDKDF, per germline (reference sequence). DNA of the CDR3: TGTGCCACCAGCGGCCGGGACAGGGCCTCCTACGAGCAGTACTTC. Amino acids: CATSGRDRASYEQYF.